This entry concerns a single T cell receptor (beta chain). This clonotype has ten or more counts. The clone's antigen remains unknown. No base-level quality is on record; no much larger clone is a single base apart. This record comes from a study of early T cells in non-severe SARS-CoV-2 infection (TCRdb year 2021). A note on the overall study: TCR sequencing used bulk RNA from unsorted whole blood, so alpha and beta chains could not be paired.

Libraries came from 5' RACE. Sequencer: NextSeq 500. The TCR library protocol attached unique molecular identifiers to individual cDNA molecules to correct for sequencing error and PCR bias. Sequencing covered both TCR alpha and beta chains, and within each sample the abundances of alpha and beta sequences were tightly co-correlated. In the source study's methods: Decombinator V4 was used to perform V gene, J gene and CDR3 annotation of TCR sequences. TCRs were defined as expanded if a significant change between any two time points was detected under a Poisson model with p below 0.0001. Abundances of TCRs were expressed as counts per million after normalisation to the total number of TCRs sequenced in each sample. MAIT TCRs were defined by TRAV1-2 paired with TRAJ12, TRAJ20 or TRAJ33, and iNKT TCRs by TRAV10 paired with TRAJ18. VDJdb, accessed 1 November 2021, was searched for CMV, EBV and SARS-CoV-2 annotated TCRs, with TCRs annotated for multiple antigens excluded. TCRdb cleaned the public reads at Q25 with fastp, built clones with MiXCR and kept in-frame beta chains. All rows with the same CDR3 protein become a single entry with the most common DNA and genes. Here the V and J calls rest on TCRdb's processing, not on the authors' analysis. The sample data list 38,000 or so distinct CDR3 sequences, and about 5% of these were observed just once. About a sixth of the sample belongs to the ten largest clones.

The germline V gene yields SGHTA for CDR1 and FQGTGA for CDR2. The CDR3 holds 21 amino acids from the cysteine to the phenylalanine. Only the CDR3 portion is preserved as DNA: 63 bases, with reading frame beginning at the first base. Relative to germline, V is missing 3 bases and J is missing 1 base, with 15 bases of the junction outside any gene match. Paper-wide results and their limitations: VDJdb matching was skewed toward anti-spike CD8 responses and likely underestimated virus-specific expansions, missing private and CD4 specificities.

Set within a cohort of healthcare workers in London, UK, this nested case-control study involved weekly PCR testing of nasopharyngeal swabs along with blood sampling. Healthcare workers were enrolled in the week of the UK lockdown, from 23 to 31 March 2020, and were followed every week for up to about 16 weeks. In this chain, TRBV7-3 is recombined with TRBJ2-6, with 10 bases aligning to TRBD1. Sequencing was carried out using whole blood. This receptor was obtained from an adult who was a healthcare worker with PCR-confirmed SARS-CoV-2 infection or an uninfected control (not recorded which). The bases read TGTGCCAGCAGCTTCACAGGGATAGACAGGGGGCTGCGTTCTGGGGCCAACGTCCTGACTTTC. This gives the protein CASSFTGIDRGLRSGANVLTF.